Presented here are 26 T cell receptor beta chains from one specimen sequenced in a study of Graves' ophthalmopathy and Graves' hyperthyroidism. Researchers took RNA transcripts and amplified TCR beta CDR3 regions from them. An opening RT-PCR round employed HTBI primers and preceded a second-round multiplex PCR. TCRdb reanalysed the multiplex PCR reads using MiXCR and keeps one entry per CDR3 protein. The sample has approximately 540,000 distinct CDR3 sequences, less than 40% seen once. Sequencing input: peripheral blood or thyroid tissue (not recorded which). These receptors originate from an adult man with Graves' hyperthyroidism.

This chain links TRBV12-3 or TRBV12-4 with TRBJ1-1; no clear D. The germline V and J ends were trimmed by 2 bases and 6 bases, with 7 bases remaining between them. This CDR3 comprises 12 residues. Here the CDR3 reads CASSLSKAEAFF. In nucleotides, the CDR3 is TGTGCCAGCAGTTTAAGTAAGGCTGAAGCTTTCTTT.

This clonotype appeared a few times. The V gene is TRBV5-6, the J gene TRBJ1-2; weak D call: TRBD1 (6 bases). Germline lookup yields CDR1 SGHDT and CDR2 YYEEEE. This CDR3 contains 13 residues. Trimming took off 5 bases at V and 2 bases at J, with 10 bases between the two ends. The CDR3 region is CASRWGANYGYTF. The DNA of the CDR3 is TGTGCCAGCAGATGGGGGGCGAACTATGGCTACACCTTC.

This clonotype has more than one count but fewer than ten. CDR3 amino acids: CASSTSAAANMPQHF. CDR3 nucleotide sequence: TGTGCCAGCAGCACCTCAGCCGCCGCAAACATGCCCCAGCATTTT. The J gene is TRBJ1-5, the V gene TRBV5-5; the D is unclear. The germline gives CDR1 SGHKS, CDR2 YYEKEE (reference sequence). V was trimmed by 4 bases and J by 9 bases, leaving 20 bases between them. The CDR3 totals 15 residues.

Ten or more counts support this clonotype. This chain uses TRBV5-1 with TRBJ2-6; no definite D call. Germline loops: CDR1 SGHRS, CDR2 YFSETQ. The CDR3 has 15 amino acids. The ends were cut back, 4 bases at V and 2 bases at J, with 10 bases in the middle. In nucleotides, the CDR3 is TGCGCCAGCAGCCTGAACCACCCTGGGGCCAACGTCCTGACTTTC. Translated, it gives CASSLNHPGANVLTF.

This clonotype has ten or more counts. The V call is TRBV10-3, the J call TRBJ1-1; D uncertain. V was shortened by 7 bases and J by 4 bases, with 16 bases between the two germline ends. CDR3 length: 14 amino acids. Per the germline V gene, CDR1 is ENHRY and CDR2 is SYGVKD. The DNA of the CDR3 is TGTGCCATCAACCGGAGGGAAACTTCCACTGAAGCTTTCTTT. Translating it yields CAINRRETSTEAFF.

CDR3 sequence reads: CSASQQETQYF. For the CDR3, the DNA is TGCAGTGCTAGTCAGCAAGAGACCCAGTACTTC. The chain carries TRBV20-1 and TRBJ2-5, with D hard to call. The CDR3 length is 11 residues. Germline assignment: CDR1 DFQATT and CDR2 SNEGSKA (reference sequence). The germline V and J ends were trimmed by 3 bases and 2 bases, with 4 bases remaining between them.

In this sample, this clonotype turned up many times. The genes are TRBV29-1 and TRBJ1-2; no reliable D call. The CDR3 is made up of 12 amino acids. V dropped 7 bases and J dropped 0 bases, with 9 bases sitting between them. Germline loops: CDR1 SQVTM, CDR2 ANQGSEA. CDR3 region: CSGGRANYGYTF. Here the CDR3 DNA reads TGCAGCGGCGGGAGAGCTAACTATGGCTACACCTTC.

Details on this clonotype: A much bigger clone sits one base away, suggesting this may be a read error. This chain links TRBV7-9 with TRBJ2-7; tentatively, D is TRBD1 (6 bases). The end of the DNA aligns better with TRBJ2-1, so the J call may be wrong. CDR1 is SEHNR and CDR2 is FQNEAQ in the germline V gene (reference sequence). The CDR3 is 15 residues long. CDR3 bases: TGTGCCAGCAGTTTACACCAGGGGAGCTCCTACGAGCAGTTCTTC. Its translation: CASSLHQGSSYEQFF.

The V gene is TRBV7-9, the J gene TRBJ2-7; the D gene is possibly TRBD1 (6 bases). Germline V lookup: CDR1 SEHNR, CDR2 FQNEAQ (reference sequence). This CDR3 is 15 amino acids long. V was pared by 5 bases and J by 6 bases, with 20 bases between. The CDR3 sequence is CASSLRSGVEIEQYF. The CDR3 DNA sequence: TGTGCCAGCAGCCTAAGATCAGGGGTCGAAATCGAGCAGTACTTC.

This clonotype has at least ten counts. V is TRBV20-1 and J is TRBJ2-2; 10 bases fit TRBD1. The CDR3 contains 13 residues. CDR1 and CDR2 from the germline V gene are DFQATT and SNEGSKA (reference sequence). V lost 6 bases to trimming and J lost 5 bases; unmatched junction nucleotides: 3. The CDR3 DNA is TGCAGTGCCCGGACAGGGGGTACCGGGGAGCTGTTTTTT. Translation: CSARTGGTGELFF.

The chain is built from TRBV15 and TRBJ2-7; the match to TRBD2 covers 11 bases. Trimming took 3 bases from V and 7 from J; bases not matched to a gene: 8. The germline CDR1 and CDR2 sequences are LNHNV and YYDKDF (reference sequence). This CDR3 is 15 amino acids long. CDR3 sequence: CATSSRTSGYNEQYF. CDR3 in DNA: TGTGCCACCAGCAGTAGGACTAGCGGGTACAATGAGCAGTACTTC.

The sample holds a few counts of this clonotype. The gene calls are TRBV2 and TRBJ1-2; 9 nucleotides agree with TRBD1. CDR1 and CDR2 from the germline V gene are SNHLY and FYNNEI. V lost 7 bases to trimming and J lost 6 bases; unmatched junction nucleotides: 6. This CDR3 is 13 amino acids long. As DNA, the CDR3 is TGTGCCAGCATACGTACAGGGGGCAATGGCTACACCTTC. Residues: CASIRTGGNGYTF.

For the CDR3, the DNA is TGTGCCAGTACTTTAGCGGGAGATGTAGATACGCAGTATTTT. Translating gives CASTLAGDVDTQYF. The J gene is TRBJ2-3, the V gene TRBV19, with 9 bases aligning to TRBD2. The V segment lost 7 bases and the J segment 5 bases; nucleotides outside the gene matches: 7. CDR1 is LNHDA and CDR2 is SQIVND in the germline V gene (reference sequence). The CDR3 length is 14 residues.

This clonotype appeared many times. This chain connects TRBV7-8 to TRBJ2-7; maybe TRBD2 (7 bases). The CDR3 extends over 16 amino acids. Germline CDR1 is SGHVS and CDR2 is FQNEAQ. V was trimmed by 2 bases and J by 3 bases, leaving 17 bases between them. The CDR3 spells CASSLLGGRVSYEQYF. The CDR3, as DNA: TGTGCCAGCAGCTTATTGGGGGGGCGGGTGAGCTACGAGCAGTACTTC.

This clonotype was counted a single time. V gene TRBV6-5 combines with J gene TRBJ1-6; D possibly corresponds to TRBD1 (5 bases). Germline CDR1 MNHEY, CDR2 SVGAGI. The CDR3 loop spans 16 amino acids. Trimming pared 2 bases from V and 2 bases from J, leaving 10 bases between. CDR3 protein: CASSYGDPTYNSPLHF. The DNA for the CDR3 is TGTGCCAGCAGTTACGGGGACCCTACCTATAATTCACCCCTCCACTTT.

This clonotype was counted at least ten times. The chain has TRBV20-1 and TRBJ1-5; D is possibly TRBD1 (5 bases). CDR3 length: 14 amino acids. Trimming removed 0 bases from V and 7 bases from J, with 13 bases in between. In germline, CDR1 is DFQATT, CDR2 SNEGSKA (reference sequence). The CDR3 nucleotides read TGCAGTGCTAGAGATCGGTCAGGGTGGCAGCCCCAGCATTTT. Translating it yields CSARDRSGWQPQHF.

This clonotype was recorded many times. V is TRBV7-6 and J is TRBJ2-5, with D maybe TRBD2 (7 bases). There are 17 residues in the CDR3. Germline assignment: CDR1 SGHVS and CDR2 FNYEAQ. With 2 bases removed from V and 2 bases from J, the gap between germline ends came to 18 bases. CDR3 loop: CASSLNGGPRLQETQYF. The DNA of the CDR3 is TGTGCCAGCAGCTTAAACGGGGGGCCGCGACTTCAAGAGACCCAGTACTTC.

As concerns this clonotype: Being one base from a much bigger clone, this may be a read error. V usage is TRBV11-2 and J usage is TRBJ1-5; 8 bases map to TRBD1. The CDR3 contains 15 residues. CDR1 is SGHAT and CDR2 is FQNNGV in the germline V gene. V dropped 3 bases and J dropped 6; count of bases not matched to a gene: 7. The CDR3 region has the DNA TGTGCCAGCAGCTTTAACAGGGGGAAGGGTCAGCCCCAGCATTTT. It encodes CASSFNRGKGQPQHF.

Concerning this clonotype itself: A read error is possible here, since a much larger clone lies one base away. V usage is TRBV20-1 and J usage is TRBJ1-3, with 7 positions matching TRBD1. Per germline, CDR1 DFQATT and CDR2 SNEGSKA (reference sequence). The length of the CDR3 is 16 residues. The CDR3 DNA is TGCAGTGCTAGAGGGGGACAGCTCTCCTCTGGAAACGCCATATATTTT. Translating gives CSARGGQLSSGNAIYF.

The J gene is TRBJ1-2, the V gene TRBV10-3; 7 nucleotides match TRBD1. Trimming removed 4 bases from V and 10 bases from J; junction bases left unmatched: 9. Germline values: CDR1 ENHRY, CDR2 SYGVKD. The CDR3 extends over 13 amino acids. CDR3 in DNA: TGTGCCATCAGTGTGTATCAGGGACAGTACTACACCTTC. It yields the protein CAISVYQGQYYTF.

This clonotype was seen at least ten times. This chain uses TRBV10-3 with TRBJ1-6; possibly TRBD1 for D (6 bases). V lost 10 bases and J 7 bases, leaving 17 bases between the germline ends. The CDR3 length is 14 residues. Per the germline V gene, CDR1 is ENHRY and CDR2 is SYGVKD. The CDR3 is CATRRQVENSPLHF. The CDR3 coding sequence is TGTGCCACACGGCGACAGGTTGAGAATTCACCCCTCCACTTT.

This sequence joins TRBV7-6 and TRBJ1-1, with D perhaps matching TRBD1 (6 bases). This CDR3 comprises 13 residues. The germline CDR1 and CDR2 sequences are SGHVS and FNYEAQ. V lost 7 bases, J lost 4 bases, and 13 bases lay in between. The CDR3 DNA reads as TGTGCCAGCACCCCACAGGGCGGCACTGAAGCTTTCTTT. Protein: CASTPQGGTEAFF.

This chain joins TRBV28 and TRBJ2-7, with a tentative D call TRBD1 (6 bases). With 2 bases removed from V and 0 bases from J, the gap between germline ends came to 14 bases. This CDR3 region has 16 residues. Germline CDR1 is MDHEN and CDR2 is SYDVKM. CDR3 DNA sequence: TGTGCCAGCAGTTTAGGGGACACCTTCAGCTCCTACGAGCAGTACTTC. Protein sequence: CASSLGDTFSSYEQYF.

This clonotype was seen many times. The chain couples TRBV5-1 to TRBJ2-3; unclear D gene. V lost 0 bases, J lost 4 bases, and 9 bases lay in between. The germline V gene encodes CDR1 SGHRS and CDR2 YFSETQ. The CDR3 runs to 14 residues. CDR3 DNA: TGCGCCAGCAGCTTGGCGTCGTCGGCAGATACGCAGTATTTT. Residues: CASSLASSADTQYF.

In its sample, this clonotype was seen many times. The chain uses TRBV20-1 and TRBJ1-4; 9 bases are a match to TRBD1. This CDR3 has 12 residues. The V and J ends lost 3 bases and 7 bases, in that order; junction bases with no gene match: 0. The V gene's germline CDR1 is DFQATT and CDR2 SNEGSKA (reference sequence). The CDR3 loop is CSARDRGEKLFF. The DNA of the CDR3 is TGCAGTGCTAGGGACAGGGGTGAAAAACTGTTTTTT.

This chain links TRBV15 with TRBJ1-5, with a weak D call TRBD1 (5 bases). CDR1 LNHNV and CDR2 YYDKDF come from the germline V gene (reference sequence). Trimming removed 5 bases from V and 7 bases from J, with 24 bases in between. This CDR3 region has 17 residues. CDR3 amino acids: CATSRTGFQGESQPQHF. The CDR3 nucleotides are TGTGCCACCAGCCGGACGGGCTTTCAGGGTGAGAGCCAGCCCCAGCATTTT.